Shown below are 18 T cell receptor beta chains from a single sample sequenced in a study of cytomegalovirus exposure and HLA in healthy donors. In the PCR, 60 Vbeta and 13 Jbeta primers were used. Sequenced by immunoSEQ multiplex PCR; TCRdb stores in-frame clones only, minus some. The sample consists of more than 130,000 clones, approximately 71% of them appearing once. Sequencing used PBMCs. These receptors came from a woman between 45 and 65 years old in good health and CMV-seronegative.

The V call is TRBV5-4, the J call TRBJ1-3; a possible D gene is TRBD1 (5 bases). The CDR3 totals 16 residues. V lost 4 bases and J 4 bases, leaving 18 bases between the germline ends. Germline V gene data show CDR1 as SGHNT and CDR2 as YYREEE (reference sequence). As DNA, the CDR3 is TGTGCCAGCAGCGCCCGGGACTTCGGACCAGGAAACACCATATATTTT. Its translation is CASSARDFGPGNTIYF.

The chain has TRBV16 and TRBJ1-1; tentative D call: TRBD1 (6 bases). This CDR3 is 12 amino acids long. Between the trimmed V and J ends, which lost 0 bases and 10 bases, there was a span of 9 bases. Germline V gives CDR1 KGHSY, CDR2 FQNENV. The CDR3 nucleotides read TGTGCCAGCAGCCAATCCGGCAGGGGAGCTTTCTTT. Its translation: CASSQSGRGAFF.

This rearrangement joins TRBV29-1 to TRBJ1-2; weak D call: TRBD1 (5 bases). V lost 3 bases and J 4 bases, leaving 9 bases between the germline ends. The CDR3 is 12 residues long. From germline, CDR1 is SQVTM and CDR2 ANQGSEA. CDR3 amino acids: CSVEGGAYGYTF. The CDR3 nucleotides are TGCAGCGTTGAGGGCGGGGCCTATGGCTACACCTTC. The full variable domain, with the rest looked up from reference TRBV29-1 and TRBJ1-2, is SAVISQKPSRDICQRGTSLTIQCQVDSQVTMMFWYRQQPGQSLTLIATANQGSEATYESGFVIDKFPISRPNLTFSTLTVSNMSPEDSSIYLCSVEGGAYGYTFGSGTRLTVV.

This chain joins TRBV7-8 and TRBJ1-6; no reliable D call. V lost 5 bases and J 6 bases, leaving 14 bases between the germline ends. This CDR3 is 15 amino acids long. CDR1 SGHVS and CDR2 FQNEAQ come from the germline V gene. CDR3 region: CASSPGSGLNSPLHF. In DNA, the CDR3 is TGTGCCAGCAGCCCTGGCTCAGGACTTAATTCACCCCTCCACTTT.

V is TRBV7-9 and J is TRBJ1-4, with 10 bases matching TRBD1. Germline V CDR1 and CDR2: SEHNR, FQNEAQ (reference sequence). CDR3 size: 17 residues. The junction had 12 bases not matched to a gene; V was cut back by 3 bases and J by 8 bases. In nucleotides, the CDR3 is TGTGCCAGCAGCTTTGGGACAGGGGAAACCGTGGGGGAAAAACTGTTTTTT. It specifies CASSFGTGETVGEKLFF.

The V gene is TRBV7-9, the J gene TRBJ2-7; 7 positions agree with TRBD1. The V gene end was trimmed by 1 base and the J gene end by 0 bases; junction bases not matched to a gene: 3. The CDR3 sequence is 15 residues long. Germline values: CDR1 SEHNR, CDR2 FQNEAQ (reference sequence). The CDR3 sequence: CASSLVAGGSYEQYF. CDR3 in DNA: TGTGCCAGCAGCTTAGTGGCAGGGGGCTCCTACGAGCAGTACTTC.

The count of this clone is one. V is TRBV9 and J is TRBJ1-3, with a possible D match to TRBD1 (6 bases). Germline V CDR1 and CDR2: SGDLS, YYNGEE. The CDR3 sequence is 17 residues long. Trimming took 0 bases from V and 0 from J, leaving 13 bases between them. The CDR3 reads CASSVVPGVVSGNTIYF. As DNA, the CDR3 is TGTGCCAGCAGCGTAGTGCCAGGGGTCGTCTCTGGAAACACCATATATTTT.

This clone was counted only a few times. The chain recombines TRBV6-1 with TRBJ1-5; D remains ambiguous. The CDR3 consists of 15 residues. Trimming left V 4 bases short and J 2 bases short, with 12 bases between. From germline, CDR1 is MNHNS and CDR2 SASEGT. This chain's CDR3 is CASSVGGRGNQPQHF. CDR3 in DNA: TGTGCCAGCAGTGTGGGTGGGCGGGGCAATCAGCCCCAGCATTTT.

V and J are TRBV5-4 and TRBJ2-3, with unresolved D. The V gene's germline CDR1 is SGHNT and CDR2 YYREEE (reference sequence). V was clipped by 2 bases and J by 2 bases, with 9 bases between them. The CDR3 length is 14 residues. The CDR3 reads CASSFLLSTDTQYF. As DNA, the CDR3 is TGTGCCAGCAGCTTTTTACTTTCCACAGATACGCAGTATTTT.

J is TRBJ2-6 and V is TRBV10-3; D is perhaps TRBD1 (5 bases). CDR1 and CDR2 (germline): ENHRY, SYGVKD. V was clipped by 11 bases and J by 0 bases, with 14 bases between them. This CDR3 has 15 residues. CDR3 in amino acids: CASTDTGSGANVLTF. CDR3 nucleotides: TGTGCCTCCACCGACACAGGCTCTGGGGCCAACGTCCTGACTTTC.

The genes are TRBV5-1 and TRBJ2-7, with 9 bases that match TRBD1. The germline CDR1 and CDR2 sequences are SGHRS and YFSETQ. After removal of 1 base from V and 2 bases from J, the junction contained 10 bases not matched to a gene. This CDR3 is 17 amino acids long. The chain's CDR3 is CASSLTQGAVVTYEQYF. The CDR3 region has the DNA TGCGCCAGCAGCTTGACACAGGGGGCGGTGGTTACCTACGAGCAGTACTTC.

The J gene is TRBJ1-1, the V gene TRBV5-1; a possible D gene is TRBD1 (6 bases). The CDR3 has 15 amino acids. V was cut by 0 bases and J by 4 bases, with 13 bases left in between. Germline loops: CDR1 SGHRS, CDR2 YFSETQ. The chain's CDR3 is CASSLERDMGTEAFF. For the CDR3, the DNA is TGCGCCAGCAGCTTGGAGAGGGACATGGGCACTGAAGCTTTCTTT.

CDR3: CASKPTGSTGELFF. The CDR3 DNA follows: TGTGCCAGCAAGCCGACAGGGAGCACCGGGGAGCTGTTTTTT. V and J are TRBV6-6 and TRBJ2-2, with TRBD1 matching over 7 bases. The germline V gene encodes CDR1 MNHNY and CDR2 SVGAGI (reference sequence). Trimming at V came to 7 bases and at J to 4 bases, leaving 6 bases not matched to a gene. CDR3 length: 14 residues.

This chain links TRBV6-1 with TRBJ2-7, with TRBD1 matching 12 bases. Trimming cost V 2 bases and J 6 bases; bases outside gene matches: 5. The CDR3 consists of 15 residues. Germline V CDR1 and CDR2: MNHNS, SASEGT. The CDR3: CASSEWGQGAGEQYF. DNA for the CDR3: TGTGCCAGCAGTGAATGGGGACAGGGGGCGGGCGAGCAGTACTTC.

The chain uses TRBV2 and TRBJ2-1; TRBD2 agrees at 13 bases. Germline V gene sequence: CDR1 SNHLY, CDR2 FYNNEI. V lost 8 bases and J lost 16; bases outside the gene matches: 17. The CDR3 length is 15 residues. The CDR3 DNA is TGTGCCAGCTTAGGACAGAGTCAACTAGCGGGGGGGAATTTCTTC. Translation gives CASLGQSQLAGGNFF.

The chain combines TRBV9 with TRBJ1-2, with unresolved D. V lost 0 bases, J lost 2 bases, and 11 bases lay in between. Germline lookup yields CDR1 SGDLS and CDR2 YYNGEE. The CDR3 runs to 15 residues. CDR3 region: CASSVGGSVNYGYTF. The DNA for the CDR3 is TGTGCCAGCAGCGTAGGAGGGAGCGTCAACTATGGCTACACCTTC.

In this sample, this clone turned up once. The rearrangement uses TRBV19 and TRBJ1-2, with D possibly TRBD1 on 6 matching bases. The V end was cut by 0 bases, the J end by 1 base, with 21 bases between. Germline CDR1 LNHDA, CDR2 SQIVND (reference sequence). There are 19 residues in the CDR3. The CDR3 region has the DNA TGTGCCAGTAGTATAGATCTCGCGACAGGTCTTAGATTTAACTATGGCTACACCTTC. It codes for CASSIDLATGLRFNYGYTF.

J is TRBJ2-7 and V is TRBV6-5; 8 bases line up with TRBD2. The germline V gene encodes CDR1 MNHEY and CDR2 SVGAGI. The V segment lost 7 bases and the J segment 3 bases; nucleotides outside the gene matches: 8. The CDR3 loop spans 14 amino acids. DNA of the CDR3: TGTGCCAGCAAGGTCCAAGCGGGGGACTACGAGCAGTACTTC. It is translated as CASKVQAGDYEQYF.